This TCR beta chain was recovered during a study of blood T cells in healthy people across ages. General study results and limits: Age brought a roughly linear fall in TCR beta diversity measured per million T cells.

For the second PCR, which ran for roughly 7 to 11 cycles, a sample-barcoded 5' primer and a J-beta primer mix were used. Using its own MiXCR run on the 5' RACE reads, TCRdb lists one record per CDR3 protein. The profile shows fewer than 700,000 distinct CDR3 sequences, less than 45% of them singletons. With respect to this clonotype: Its antigen is still unknown.

Trimming removed 0 bases at V and 0 bases at J, with 13 bases between. Germline V CDR1 and CDR2: LGHNA, YNFKEQ. The CDR3 sequence is 17 residues long. Per-sample PBMC isolation yielded at least 6.5 million cells. Total RNA extraction produced at least 5 micrograms (per sample) for the study. Input material: blood. The gene calls are TRBV4-2 and TRBJ2-3; D is perhaps TRBD1 or TRBD2 (6 bases each). The origin of this receptor is a man at least 80 years old in good health. The DNA of the CDR3 is TGTGCCAGCAGCCAAGAAGCAACAGGGACTAGCACAGATACGCAGTATTTT. Translating gives CASSQEATGTSTDTQYF.